Sequencing of this T cell receptor (beta chain) was carried out in a study of blood T cell repertoires in COVID-19. At the level of the study: Material from acute and convalescent COVID-19 was sourced from the United States, Italy and Spain. PBMCs, B-cell-depleted T cells, or T cells provided the cDNA or gDNA that made up the material.

The Seattle patients, enrolled during active infection, were followed longitudinally. CDR3 length equals 16 residues. With 0 bases removed from V and 3 bases from J, the gap between germline ends came to 14 bases. From germline, CDR1 is LGHNA and CDR2 YNFKEQ. Original analysis: Amplified reference gene primers provided the basis for estimating nucleated cell counts. TCRdb keeps only in-frame clones here, not all; method: immunoSEQ multiplex PCR. For V, J and clone size, that table is used; D and trimming come from the DNA. The sample includes about 230,000 clones, 83% of them seen just once. The specimen sequenced was peripheral blood. This clonotype was obtained from a woman aged 30 to 39 with COVID-19, enrolled during active disease. This sequence joins TRBV4-2 and TRBJ1-1; no reliable D call. The CDR3 coding sequence is TGTGCCAGCAGCCAAGAGGGTAGATCGAGGGACACTGAAGCTTTCTTT. Translating gives CASSQEGRSRDTEAFF.